These 5 T cell receptor beta chains were all obtained from the same sample, sequenced in a study of blood T cell repertoires in COVID-19. TCRdb keeps only in-frame clones here, not all; method: immunoSEQ multiplex PCR. The top ten clones hold 3.5% to 4.5% of a sample with about 120,000 clones, roughly 83% of them seen once. The material sequenced was peripheral blood. Receptors were obtained from an elderly woman with acute or convalescent COVID-19.

This clone was counted only a few times. V is TRBV28 and J is TRBJ2-1, with 10 bases aligning to TRBD2. The CDR3 has 15 residues. V shed 3 bases and J 10 bases; nucleotides not matched to a gene: 9. CDR1 is MDHEN, CDR2 SYDVKM, per germline. Here the CDR3 DNA reads TGTGCCAGCAGTTTGTCGGGACTAGCGTTATCCGAGCAGTTCTTC. It is translated as CASSLSGLALSEQFF.

V and J are TRBV18 and TRBJ2-7, with 8 bases identical to TRBD1. CDR3 length: 14 residues. The germline CDR1 and CDR2 sequences are KGHSH and LQKENI. V trimming: 3 bases; J trimming: 3 bases; junction bases outside the gene matches: 4. The CDR3 region is CASSPTTGDYEQYF. CDR3 in DNA: TGTGCCAGCTCACCGACGACAGGGGACTACGAGCAGTACTTC.

V and J are TRBV10-3 and TRBJ2-3, with TRBD1 matching over 7 bases. The ends lost 10 bases at V and 5 bases at J; junction bases unmatched: 3. This CDR3 comprises 11 residues. Per germline, CDR1 ENHRY and CDR2 SYGVKD. DNA for the CDR3: TGTGCCACGGGACAGTTAGATACGCAGTATTTT. Protein sequence: CATGQLDTQYF.

This clone has only one observation. V gene TRBV5-6 combines with J gene TRBJ2-3, with 8 nucleotides matching TRBD2. The germline CDR1 and CDR2 sequences are SGHDT and YYEEEE. V gave up 4 bases and J gave up 1 base; unmatched junction bases: 8. This CDR3 has 16 amino acids. CDR3 protein: CASSAASGGGTDTQYF. The CDR3 DNA reads TGTGCCAGCAGCGCTGCCAGCGGGGGAGGCACAGATACGCAGTATTTT.

The chain employs TRBV7-9 and TRBJ2-7; TRBD1 is a possible D gene (5 bases). CDR1 is SEHNR and CDR2 is FQNEAQ in the germline V gene (reference sequence). This CDR3 contains 14 residues. Trimming left V 5 bases short and J 3 bases short, with 14 bases between. The CDR3 nucleotides read TGTGCCAGCAGCGTGGGGCAGCCCTTCTACGAGCAGTACTTC. As protein: CASSVGQPFYEQYF.